What follows are 18 T cell receptor beta chains derived from one specimen sequenced in a study of T cell responses to AZD1222 COVID-19 vaccine. The assay was immunoSEQ multiplex PCR, and TCRdb's table has in-frame clones only and misses some. The table has fewer than 80,000 clones, about four fifths seen once; the top ten hold roughly 21%. Material: peripheral blood, obtained on day 0 of MenACWY control vaccination. Every receptor here comes from an adult in good health.

This chain connects TRBV11-2 to TRBJ2-3; D remains ambiguous. Germline assignment: CDR1 SGHAT and CDR2 FQNNGV. The CDR3 runs to 14 residues. Trimming cost V 5 bases and J 2 bases, with 11 bases left between them. The CDR3 loop is CASSQDSTTDTQYF. The CDR3 DNA reads TGTGCCAGCAGCCAAGACTCAACCACAGATACGCAGTATTTT.

This chain joins TRBV6-5 and TRBJ2-1; no firm D call. There are 15 residues in the CDR3. Germline CDR1 is MNHEY and CDR2 is SVGAGI. V lost 5 bases and J lost 10, with 21 bases in between. The CDR3, as DNA: TGTGCCAGCAGTACTGGCAGGTGGCGTCTGGGGGAGCAGTTCTTC. It yields the protein CASSTGRWRLGEQFF.

The chain is built from TRBV5-6 and TRBJ2-2; 14 bases fit TRBD2. Germline V gene sequence: CDR1 SGHDT, CDR2 YYEEEE. V was clipped by 1 base and J by 9 bases; unmatched bases: 2. The CDR3 has 15 amino acids. The CDR3 reads CASSLRLAGGRELFF. DNA of the CDR3: TGTGCCAGCAGCTTGAGACTAGCGGGAGGGAGGGAGCTGTTTTTT.

The V gene is TRBV2, the J gene TRBJ2-3; 8 bases align to TRBD1. The CDR3 spans 15 residues. V was pared by 3 bases and J by 1 base, with 3 bases of the junction left unmatched. CDR1 is SNHLY, CDR2 FYNNEI, per germline. In nucleotides, the CDR3 is TGTGCCAGCAGTGACGACAGGGGCGGCACAGATACGCAGTATTTT. This codes for CASSDDRGGTDTQYF.

This clone has a single count. This chain uses TRBV6-2 or TRBV6-3 with TRBJ1-2, with D maybe TRBD1 (5 bases). Per the germline V gene, CDR1 is MNHEY and CDR2 is SVGEGT. The length of the CDR3 is 13 residues. Trimming took off 6 bases at V and 8 bases at J, with 16 bases between the two ends. The CDR3 loop reads CASSHLGTGGYTF. The CDR3 region has the DNA TGTGCCAGCAGCCACCTCGGGACGGGAGGCTACACCTTC.

The J gene is TRBJ2-6, the V gene TRBV19, with TRBD2 identical over 7 bases. Trimming cost V 6 bases and J 3 bases; bases outside gene matches: 5. Germline CDR1 and CDR2: LNHDA and SQIVND (reference sequence). The CDR3 is made up of 15 amino acids. The CDR3 DNA sequence: TGTGCCAGTAGCCTAGCGGTTATTGGGGCCAACGTCCTGACTTTC. It codes for CASSLAVIGANVLTF.

A single count supports this clone. V usage is TRBV5-6 and J usage is TRBJ2-7; D unresolved. Trimming removed 2 bases from V and 6 bases from J, with 12 bases in between. The CDR3 length is 13 residues. Germline-derived CDR1 and CDR2 are SGHDT and YYEEEE. CDR3 DNA sequence: TGTGCCAGCAGCTTTATAGGGTTCTTCGAGCAGTACTTC. It specifies CASSFIGFFEQYF. Full variable domain (remainder filled in from reference TRBV5-6 and TRBJ2-7): DAGVTQSPTHLIKTRGQQVTLRCSPKSGHDTVSWYQQALGQGPQFIFQYYEEEERQRGNFPDRFSGHQFPNYSSELNVNALLLGDSALYLCASSFIGFFEQYFGPGTRLTVT.

The rearrangement joins TRBV6-6 to TRBJ2-3; 9 positions match TRBD2. Unmatched junction bases numbered 16, after V lost 5 bases and J lost 4 bases. The CDR3 consists of 18 residues. Germline CDR1 MNHNY, CDR2 SVGAGI (reference sequence). DNA for the CDR3: TGTGCCAGCAGTCCTCCCTCGTGGGGCGGGGGGGTCTCAGATACGCAGTATTTT. Amino acid sequence: CASSPPSWGGGVSDTQYF.

The chain has TRBV7-2 and TRBJ1-6; 7 bases agree with TRBD1. V shed 5 bases, J shed 5 bases, and the junction held 3 bases outside the gene matches. Germline CDR1 and CDR2: SGHTA and FQGNSA. The length of the CDR3 is 14 residues. The CDR3 protein is CASSRDSHNSPLHF. The CDR3 bases are TGTGCCAGCAGCCGGGACAGTCATAATTCACCCCTCCACTTT.

CDR3 amino acids: CASSLVLLAGGPGEQFF. The CDR3 nucleotides read TGTGCCAGCAGCTTAGTGTTGCTAGCGGGAGGGCCTGGTGAGCAGTTCTTC. This chain links TRBV7-9 with TRBJ2-1; 12 bases are a match to TRBD2. Germline lookup yields CDR1 SEHNR and CDR2 FQNEAQ (reference sequence). The CDR3 is made up of 17 amino acids. Germline trimming cut 1 base from V and 9 bases from J; bases unmatched to any gene: 10.

The rearrangement links TRBV7-6 to TRBJ1-1; unclear D gene. This CDR3 is built from 14 residues. V was trimmed by 5 bases and J by 1 base, leaving 11 bases between them. From germline, CDR1 is SGHVS and CDR2 FNYEAQ. In DNA form, the CDR3 reads TGTGCCAGCAGCCCATTAGCCCGGAACACTGAAGCTTTCTTT. It codes for CASSPLARNTEAFF.

This chain links TRBV7-2 with TRBJ2-1; D unclear. The CDR3 runs to 14 residues. Germline V gene data show CDR1 as SGHTA and CDR2 as FQGNSA. V was trimmed by 5 bases and J by 6 bases, leaving 14 bases between them. The CDR3 DNA follows: TGTGCCAGCAGCCGTTGGGCAGGCCCCAATGAGCAGTTCTTC. As protein: CASSRWAGPNEQFF.

This clone was detected a few times. This sequence joins TRBV12-3 or TRBV12-4 and TRBJ1-5; unclear D gene. V dropped 2 bases and J dropped 6 bases, with 5 bases sitting between them. The CDR3 sequence is 12 residues long. CDR3 DNA: TGTGCCAGCAGTTTATTCGGTCAGCCCCAGCATTTT. It is translated as CASSLFGQPQHF.

This chain links TRBV5-1 with TRBJ1-6, with D perhaps matching TRBD1 (6 bases). The V and J ends lost 0 bases and 10 bases respectively, with 14 bases between them. The germline gives CDR1 SGHRS, CDR2 YFSETQ. This CDR3 contains 15 residues. CDR3 in amino acids: CASSLEAGEGSPLHF. CDR3 sequence (DNA): TGCGCCAGCAGCTTGGAGGCAGGGGAGGGATCACCCCTCCACTTT.

The chain combines TRBV10-3 with TRBJ1-2; D is ambiguous. The CDR3 totals 13 residues. CDR1 and CDR2 from the germline V gene are ENHRY and SYGVKD. Trimming took off 3 bases at V and 5 bases at J, with 10 bases between the two ends. CDR3 nucleotides: TGTGCCATCAGTGACGCACCAGGATATGGCTACACCTTC. As protein: CAISDAPGYGYTF.

The chain uses TRBV11-3 and TRBJ2-7, with TRBD2 matching over 9 bases. The CDR3 is made up of 16 amino acids. With V trimmed by 5 bases and J by 3 bases, 11 bases remained unmatched. Germline CDR1 and CDR2: SGHNT and YENEEA. The chain's CDR3 is CASSDPPSGRRYEQYF. The CDR3 DNA follows: TGTGCCAGCAGCGACCCTCCCAGCGGGAGGCGCTACGAGCAGTACTTC. Full variable domain (missing parts from reference TRBV11-3 and TRBJ2-7): EAGVVQSPRYKIIEKKQPVAFWCNPISGHNTLYWYLQNLGQGPELLIRYENEEAVDDSQLPKDRFSAERLKGVDSTLKIQPAELGDSAVYLCASSDPPSGRRYEQYFGPGTRLTVT.

The gene calls are TRBV7-2 and TRBJ2-2; tentative D call: TRBD1 (6 bases). The CDR3 length is 15 residues. Trimming stripped 5 bases from V and 1 base from J, with 11 bases between. CDR1 is SGHTA, CDR2 FQGNSA, per germline. The CDR3 DNA reads TGTGCCAGCAGCCTCCGACAGGTGAACACCGGGGAGCTGTTTTTT. Amino acid sequence: CASSLRQVNTGELFF. Supplemented by reference TRBV7-2 and TRBJ2-2, the full variable domain reads GAGVSQSPSNKVTEKGKDVELRCDPISGHTALYWYRQSLGQGLEFLIYFQGNSAPDKSGLPSDRFSAERTGGSVSTLTIQRTQQEDSAVYLCASSLRQVNTGELFFGEGSRLTVL.

This chain uses TRBV18 with TRBJ1-5; D gene unclear. Trimming took 4 bases from V and 4 from J, leaving 20 bases between them. The germline V gene has CDR1 KGHSH and CDR2 LQKENI. The CDR3 is 17 amino acids. The CDR3 sequence: CASSQTSTIRPNQPQHF. CDR3 nucleotide sequence: TGTGCCAGCTCACAGACCTCTACGATCCGACCTAATCAGCCCCAGCATTTT.